This TCR beta chain comes out of a study of blood T cell repertoires in COVID-19. The wider study: The origin of the acute and convalescent COVID-19 samples was the United States, Italy and Spain.

Source study methods: Scientists estimated how many nucleated cells there were by amplifying reference gene primers. TCRdb keeps only in-frame clones here, not all; method: immunoSEQ multiplex PCR. V, J and clone size were drawn from that table, and D and trimming were deduced from the DNA. The data show roughly 68,000 clones, 70% to 90% seen once. J lost 5 bases, V lost 5 bases, and 8 bases had no gene match. The CDR3 consists of 14 residues. Germline V gene sequence: CDR1 SGHVS, CDR2 FNYEAQ. The specimen sequenced was peripheral blood. The source of this sequence is a woman between 45 and 60 years old with COVID-19, enrolled during active disease. The V gene is TRBV7-6, the J gene TRBJ2-7; 8 bases are a match to TRBD2. This CDR3 reads CASSHSSGNNEQYF. CDR3 nucleotide sequence: TGTGCCAGCAGCCATAGTAGCGGGAACAACGAGCAGTACTTC.